This TCR beta chain was captured by sequencing in a study of blood T cell repertoires in COVID-19 (dated by TCRdb to about 2020). Concerning the study at large: Samples covering the acute and convalescent phases of COVID-19 were provided by collaborators in the United States, Italy and Spain. The material from the prospective study consisted of cDNA or gDNA derived from T cells, B-cell-depleted T cells, or PBMCs. Deeply sampled blood TCRbeta repertoires from subjects exposed to, actively infected with, or recovered from COVID-19 were included in the dataset. The repertoires were released in a freely available public database meant as a resource for research on the immune response to SARS-CoV-2. The samples were drawn from two sources: the first 160 participants of the ongoing ImmuneRACE study, and about 1,300 subjects contributed by 6 global collaborators. The sample metadata nearly always contained a de-identified subject ID, COVID-19 status, age in years and sex. Where HLA class I and class II types were available, the types were taken from metadata supplied by the sample provider, not from assay-based typing. Overall results and qualifications from the work: The amount of clinical and demographic metadata varied by source and participant and was provided uncurated.

In Seattle, one collaborating source enrolled patients while the infection was active and tracked those patients longitudinally over the course of disease. Collaborating institutions collected whole blood in K2EDTA tubes following their own protocols. For TCRbeta analysis, collaborators shipped samples as frozen whole blood, isolated PBMCs, or DNA extracted from either of those sample types. The immunoSEQ Assay, a bias-controlled multiplex PCR, was used to amplify TCRbeta CDR3 regions from genomic DNA. From the authors' description of their analysis: Nucleated cell counts per sample were estimated from amplification of reference gene primers within the assay. To quantify the absolute abundance of each unique TCRbeta CDR3 rearrangement, sequence reads were collapsed and filtered. For each sample, productive Simpson clonality was calculated as the square root of Simpson's diversity index over productive rearrangements. TCRdb took this table from immuneACCESS and kept in-frame rearrangements with V and J called. Such tables lack part of the clones; where checked against another copy, unresolved V genes explain under half of the gap, and the rest is unexplained. V and J calls plus clone size are reproduced from that table; the DNA served to infer D and trimming. Within this sample are about 200,000 clones, with more than 80% of them counted one time only. The biggest ten clones account for over 6% of the sample.

Points on this clone: What this receptor recognizes is not known. Per-base qualities were not stored, and no clone one base away is much larger.

CDR1 and CDR2 were assigned from the germline V gene (reference sequence) as SGHKS and YYEKEE. The CDR3, cysteine through phenylalanine, is 16 amino acids long. Just the 48-base CDR3 DNA is kept, in frame starting at base 1. V trim: 1 base; J trim: 2 bases; unmatched bases: 6. This sequence was found in a woman aged 80 or over with COVID-19, enrolled during active disease. Material for sequencing was peripheral blood. Here the chain combines TRBV5-5 and TRBJ2-7, and 10 junction bases match TRBD2. The nucleotide sequence reads TGTGCCAGCAGCTTGTCTAGCGGGAGTGTCACCTACGAGCAGTACTTC. Its protein reads: CASSLSSGSVTYEQYF.